This TCR beta chain appears in the sequencing data of a study of blood T cells in healthy people across ages (dated by TCRdb to the mid-2010s). As for the study more broadly: Template switching captured roughly one uniquely barcoded TCR beta cDNA molecule per two T cells in model experiments. The study measured age-related changes in TCR beta repertoire diversity using deep sequencing normalized with unique cDNA molecular identifiers. Donors were grouped into four age groups: young (average approximately 15 years), middle-aged (39), aged (approximately 58) and long-lived (82). For two donors (one aged 18 to 29 and one aged 80 or older), the study analyzed two additional independent replicas of 1 million unique cDNA reads from the same blood draw.

The germline V gene encodes CDR1 SGHRS and CDR2 YFSETQ. Cut back by 0 bases and 4 bases, the V and J ends lie 13 bases apart. Its CDR3 holds 16 amino acids, cysteine through phenylalanine. Solely the CDR3 DNA is kept, with 48 bases framed from the first base. This clonotype was recorded a few times. Its antigen is still unknown. Base qualities are missing; no much larger clone stands one base away. Donors were a few dozen systemically healthy Caucasian individuals from Russia aged about 6 to 100 years. Approximately 9.7 milliliters of peripheral blood were drawn from each donor into EDTA-treated Vacutainer tubes. Ficoll-Paque density-gradient centrifugation was used to isolate PBMCs, with at least 6.5 million per sample. Trizol reagent was used to extract total RNA from the PBMCs, yielding at least 5.5 micrograms per sample. For every donor, an aliquot of PBMCs went through flow cytometry to measure the percentages of naive CD45RAhigh/CD27high T cells.

On the study overall, not on this receptor specifically: Total diversity estimates from one million sequenced T cells were considered lower bounds and underestimates. As age increased, observed TCR beta diversity per million T cells dropped in a roughly linear way, and a significant reduction was already evident by age 40. Because donor CMV infection status was unknown, age-related changes in expanded clonotypes were potentially confounded. Compared with the aged group, more naive CD4+ T cells, fewer expanded clones and increased TCR diversity were shown by the long-lived group, suggesting age selection. Because profiling used bulk unsorted PBMCs, naive and antigen-experienced compartments could not be compared conclusively. Observed TCR beta diversity correlated strongly with the percentage of naive T cells measured by flow cytometry.

The library was obtained by 5' RACE. Data came from an Illumina HiSeq 2500. A second PCR of about 7 to 12 cycles was performed with a sample-barcoded 5' primer and a J-beta primer mix. A unique molecular identifier was introduced onto each TCR beta cDNA molecule by a template-switch 5' adaptor carrying 12 random nucleotides. Each sample yielded at least 3 million CDR3-containing paired-end reads. First-strand cDNA was synthesized from all RNA with the Mint cDNA synthesis kit, primed by a TRBC-specific oligonucleotide. Following uracil-DNA glycosylase treatment, a first 18-cycle PCR with universal primers M1SS and BC2_uni_R was performed on all cDNA. In the authors' own workflow: Normalization of each sample was performed by random selection of 1 million high-quality reads, each carrying a distinct molecular identifier. Instead of being binned into consensus sequences, reads that shared molecular identifiers were thrown out. MiTCR, set to a Q25 quality threshold and the strictest error-elimination algorithm, was used for CDR3 identification, clonotype clustering and error correction. A nonparametric unseen species model with Euler transformation was used to estimate a lower bound on total TCR beta diversity. The raw public reads went through TCRdb reprocessing: fastp at Q25, MiXCR clone calling, in-frame beta chains kept. Each entry is one CDR3 protein sequence, shown with its most common DNA and genes. TCRdb's processing, not the authors', yielded these V and J calls. The sample table holds about 760,000 distinct CDR3 sequences, of which more than 20% were seen once. The ten largest clones take up 8% to 10% of the sample.

The sample was also reused in another study, on T cells of mothers and their children. The second study's paper adds: Nine systemically healthy Caucasian individuals, comprising three mothers and their six children, were included as donors. cDNA synthesis consumed the entire amount of extracted RNA, loaded at around 1.5 ug RNA in each 15 ul reaction. In the second PCR, the M1S primer introduced both the sample barcodes and 2-4 random nucleotides. Over 9.5 million TCR beta CDR3 reads were obtained for each mother, and 3 million to 3.5 million reads were obtained for each child. Thymic selection shapes the output of TCR recombination in a similar way in related and unrelated pairs, and inherited differences have a minor effect. Normalized repertoire overlap in related mother-child pairs was always slightly higher than in unrelated mother-child pairs, but the difference was never significant. No persistent microchimeric T cell clones were detected, at a sensitivity of roughly 96 clones per million clonotypes. To look for features that set related mother-child pairs apart from unrelated individuals, the researchers ran deep NGS to compare the TCR beta repertoires of mothers and children. Mothers averaged roughly 36 +/- 4 years of age and children averaged about 10 +/- 4 years. After adapter ligation was performed with NEBNext reagents, the libraries were sequenced on an Illumina HiSeq 2000 with 100+100 nt paired-end reads. To prevent cross-contamination, the mother and child libraries were prepared a month apart and were sequenced in separate runs. For each donor, between roughly 500,000 and 2,100,000 distinct TCR beta clonotypes were identified. Naive TCR beta clonotypes were estimated from low-frequency clonotypes matched to each donor's FACS-determined naive share, without sorting.

The sequenced material came from blood. This clonotype originated in a boy aged 5 to 17 in good health. The chain employs TRBV5-1 and TRBJ2-2; the D gene is unclear. The CDR3 loop reads CASSLEGRSGTGELFF. The DNA sequence is given as TGCGCCAGCAGCTTGGAGGGAAGGTCAGGCACCGGGGAGCTGTTTTTT.